A selection of T cell receptor beta chains follows, all from one sample in a study of blood T cell repertoires in COVID-19. Profiled with immunoSEQ multiplex PCR; TCRdb holds only in-frame clones, not every one. In the table there are about 52,000 clones, 86% of which are singletons. Sequencing used peripheral blood. The source is a woman over 75 with acute or convalescent COVID-19. Both conserved end residues are part of each CDR3. Each record gives: clone size, D gene, J gene, V gene, CDR3 protein, CDR3 DNA. D genes are given only for firm matches. Rows give clone size only sometimes, using once, few, many, or a class for an expanded clone.

abundance: -; d_gene: TRBD1; j_gene: TRBJ1-1; v_gene: TRBV3-1/TRBV3-2; CDR3aa: CASSQYRGTEAFF; CDR3nt: TGTGCCAGCAGCCAGTACAGGGGCACTGAAGCTTTCTTT
abundance: -; d_gene: -; j_gene: TRBJ2-1; v_gene: TRBV21-1; CDR3aa: CASSHTGGSYNEQFF; CDR3nt: TGTGCCAGCAGCCACACAGGGGGCTCCTACAATGAGCAGTTCTTC
abundance: -; d_gene: -; j_gene: TRBJ1-4; v_gene: TRBV21-1; CDR3aa: CASSASPGTTNEKLFF; CDR3nt: TGTGCCAGCAGCGCAAGCCCAGGGACAACTAATGAAAAACTGTTTTTT
abundance: -; d_gene: -; j_gene: TRBJ1-4; v_gene: TRBV3-1/TRBV3-2; CDR3aa: CASSLQGDEKLFF; CDR3nt: TGTGCCAGCAGCCTCCAGGGTGATGAAAAACTGTTTTTT
abundance: few; d_gene: -; j_gene: TRBJ1-4; v_gene: TRBV30; CDR3aa: CAWSGGSRGSEKLFF; CDR3nt: TGTGCCTGGAGTGGCGGGTCACGGGGATCCGAAAAACTGTTTTTT
abundance: once; d_gene: -; j_gene: TRBJ1-1; v_gene: TRBV6-5; CDR3aa: CASSRQLTNTEAFF; CDR3nt: TGTGCCAGCAGTCGACAGTTAACGAACACTGAAGCTTTCTTT
abundance: -; d_gene: TRBD2; j_gene: TRBJ2-7; v_gene: TRBV9; CDR3aa: CASSATGTSWGGEQYF; CDR3nt: TGTGCCAGCAGCGCAACCGGGACTAGTTGGGGTGGGGAGCAGTACTTC
abundance: -; d_gene: TRBD1; j_gene: TRBJ1-2; v_gene: TRBV5-1; CDR3aa: CASSLPGGSHGYTF; CDR3nt: TGCGCCAGCAGCTTGCCAGGGGGCAGTCATGGCTACACCTTC
abundance: -; d_gene: -; j_gene: TRBJ1-2; v_gene: TRBV5-1; CDR3aa: CASSVRVQELFYGYTF; CDR3nt: TGCGCCAGCAGCGTGAGGGTCCAGGAACTCTTCTATGGCTACACCTTC
abundance: -; d_gene: -; j_gene: TRBJ1-2; v_gene: TRBV3-1/TRBV3-2; CDR3aa: CASGGRANYGYTF; CDR3nt: TGTGCCAGCGGAGGCAGAGCTAACTATGGCTACACCTTC
abundance: -; d_gene: -; j_gene: TRBJ2-7; v_gene: TRBV28; CDR3aa: CASSSVHEQYF; CDR3nt: TGTGCCAGCAGTTCGGTCCACGAGCAGTACTTC
abundance: -; d_gene: -; j_gene: TRBJ2-7; v_gene: TRBV6-5; CDR3aa: CASSSDSVYEQYF; CDR3nt: TGTGCCAGCAGTTCGGACAGCGTCTACGAGCAGTACTTC
abundance: -; d_gene: TRBD2; j_gene: TRBJ2-5; v_gene: TRBV9; CDR3aa: CASSVATSGIQETQYF; CDR3nt: TGTGCCAGCAGCGTAGCTACTAGCGGGATTCAAGAGACCCAGTACTTC
abundance: -; d_gene: TRBD1; j_gene: TRBJ1-5; v_gene: TRBV28; CDR3aa: CASSSPGQGLIAQPQHF; CDR3nt: TGTGCCAGCAGTTCACCGGGACAGGGCTTAATTGCTCAGCCCCAGCATTTT
abundance: once; d_gene: -; j_gene: TRBJ2-1; v_gene: TRBV11-3; CDR3aa: CASSPGAAGGQFF; CDR3nt: TGTGCCAGCAGCCCCGGAGCGGCGGGTGGCCAGTTCTTC
abundance: -; d_gene: TRBD1; j_gene: TRBJ1-1; v_gene: TRBV19; CDR3aa: CASRTGTGSRAFF; CDR3nt: TGTGCCAGTAGGACGGGGACAGGATCGCGAGCTTTCTTT
abundance: once; d_gene: TRBD2; j_gene: TRBJ2-1; v_gene: TRBV11-2; CDR3aa: CASSGPTSGSRSYNEQFF; CDR3nt: TGTGCCAGCAGCGGCCCGACTAGCGGGAGTAGGTCCTACAATGAGCAGTTCTTC
abundance: few; d_gene: TRBD2; j_gene: TRBJ2-1; v_gene: TRBV5-4; CDR3aa: CASSPGTSGPNEQFF; CDR3nt: TGTGCCAGCAGCCCGGGGACTAGCGGACCGAATGAGCAGTTCTTC
abundance: -; d_gene: TRBD2; j_gene: TRBJ2-5; v_gene: TRBV28; CDR3aa: CASSLQGLVGSGETQYF; CDR3nt: TGTGCCAGCAGTTTACAGGGACTAGTGGGGTCGGGAGAGACCCAGTACTTC
abundance: -; d_gene: TRBD1; j_gene: TRBJ1-2; v_gene: TRBV3-1/TRBV3-2; CDR3aa: CASSQPGQGLWGYTF; CDR3nt: TGTGCCAGCAGCCAACCGGGACAGGGTCTTTGGGGCTACACCTTC
abundance: -; d_gene: -; j_gene: TRBJ2-7; v_gene: TRBV5-1; CDR3aa: CASSLAAGNIYEQYF; CDR3nt: TGCGCCAGCAGCTTGGCGGCAGGGAACATCTACGAGCAGTACTTC
abundance: once; d_gene: TRBD1; j_gene: TRBJ1-5; v_gene: TRBV27; CDR3aa: CASSSGGSNQPQHF; CDR3nt: TGTGCCAGCAGTTCAGGGGGTAGCAATCAGCCCCAGCATTTT
abundance: -; d_gene: TRBD2; j_gene: TRBJ2-1; v_gene: TRBV19; CDR3aa: CASSRRTSGMDYNEQFF; CDR3nt: TGTGCCAGTAGTCGCCGGACTAGCGGGATGGACTACAATGAGCAGTTCTTC
abundance: -; d_gene: TRBD2; j_gene: TRBJ2-7; v_gene: TRBV18; CDR3aa: CASSPGTSGYEQYF; CDR3nt: TGTGCCAGCTCACCGGGGACTAGCGGATACGAGCAGTACTTC
abundance: -; d_gene: TRBD1; j_gene: TRBJ2-2; v_gene: TRBV3-1/TRBV3-2; CDR3aa: CASSRRTGGSGELFF; CDR3nt: TGTGCCAGCAGCCGACGGACAGGGGGTAGCGGGGAGCTGTTTTTT
abundance: -; d_gene: -; j_gene: TRBJ2-3; v_gene: TRBV9; CDR3aa: CASSVDGSDTQYF; CDR3nt: TGTGCCAGCAGCGTAGACGGGTCAGATACGCAGTATTTT
abundance: once; d_gene: -; j_gene: TRBJ1-1; v_gene: TRBV6-4; CDR3aa: CASSLVMNTEAFF; CDR3nt: TGTGCCAGCAGCCTAGTCATGAACACTGAAGCTTTCTTT
abundance: few; d_gene: -; j_gene: TRBJ1-1; v_gene: TRBV19; CDR3aa: CASSGRGGAEAFF; CDR3nt: TGTGCCAGTAGTGGCCGGGGAGGAGCTGAAGCTTTCTTT
abundance: -; d_gene: -; j_gene: TRBJ1-3; v_gene: TRBV18; CDR3aa: CASSPIPQTGNTIYF; CDR3nt: TGTGCCAGCTCACCGATACCACAGACTGGAAACACCATATATTTT
abundance: -; d_gene: TRBD2; j_gene: TRBJ2-3; v_gene: TRBV29-1; CDR3aa: CSVRLAGLTDTQYF; CDR3nt: TGCAGCGTGAGACTAGCGGGGCTCACAGATACGCAGTATTTT
abundance: -; d_gene: TRBD1; j_gene: TRBJ2-1; v_gene: TRBV7-6; CDR3aa: CASSLRSRGPYNEQFF; CDR3nt: TGTGCCAGCAGCTTAAGGTCGAGGGGGCCCTACAATGAGCAGTTCTTC
abundance: -; d_gene: TRBD1; j_gene: TRBJ1-6; v_gene: TRBV2; CDR3aa: CASRKQGAGYNSPLHF; CDR3nt: TGTGCCAGCAGAAAACAGGGGGCCGGCTATAATTCACCCCTCCACTTT
abundance: -; d_gene: -; j_gene: TRBJ1-5; v_gene: TRBV19; CDR3aa: CAGSSGDHQPQHF; CDR3nt: TGTGCCGGTAGTTCAGGGGATCATCAGCCCCAGCATTTT
abundance: -; d_gene: -; j_gene: TRBJ1-4; v_gene: TRBV2; CDR3aa: CASSSGLKNEKLFF; CDR3nt: TGTGCCAGCAGTTCGGGACTGAAGAATGAAAAACTGTTTTTT
abundance: -; d_gene: TRBD1; j_gene: TRBJ2-2; v_gene: TRBV28; CDR3aa: CAMGQANTGELFF; CDR3nt: TGTGCCATGGGACAGGCGAACACCGGGGAGCTGTTTTTT
abundance: -; d_gene: -; j_gene: TRBJ1-4; v_gene: TRBV9; CDR3aa: CASSVSPTGTNEKLFF; CDR3nt: TGTGCCAGCAGCGTATCCCCCACAGGGACTAATGAAAAACTGTTTTTT
abundance: -; d_gene: TRBD2; j_gene: TRBJ2-3; v_gene: TRBV19; CDR3aa: CASSIGNGGAGDTQYF; CDR3nt: TGTGCCAGTAGTATAGGAAACGGGGGGGCAGGTGATACGCAGTATTTT
abundance: -; d_gene: -; j_gene: TRBJ1-2; v_gene: TRBV6-1; CDR3aa: CASSETGWEGGYTF; CDR3nt: TGTGCCAGCAGTGAAACGGGCTGGGAGGGTGGCTACACCTTC
abundance: -; d_gene: TRBD1; j_gene: TRBJ2-3; v_gene: TRBV6-5; CDR3aa: CASGGQGVSADTQYF; CDR3nt: TGTGCCAGCGGGGGACAGGGTGTGTCTGCGGATACGCAGTATTTT
abundance: -; d_gene: -; j_gene: TRBJ2-3; v_gene: TRBV5-4; CDR3aa: CASRMGGAGTDTQYF; CDR3nt: TGTGCCAGCAGAATGGGGGGGGCTGGCACAGATACGCAGTATTTT